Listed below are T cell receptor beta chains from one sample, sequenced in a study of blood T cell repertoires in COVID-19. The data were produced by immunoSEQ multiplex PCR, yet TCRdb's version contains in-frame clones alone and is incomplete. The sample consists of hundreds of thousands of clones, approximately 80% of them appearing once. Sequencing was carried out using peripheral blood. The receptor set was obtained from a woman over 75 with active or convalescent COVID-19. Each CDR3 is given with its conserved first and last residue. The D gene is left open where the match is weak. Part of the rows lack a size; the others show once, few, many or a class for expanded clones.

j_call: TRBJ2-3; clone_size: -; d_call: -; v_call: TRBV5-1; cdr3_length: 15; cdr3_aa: CASSRGGIPTDTQYF; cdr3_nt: TGCGCCAGCAGTCGGGGCGGGATCCCCACAGATACGCAGTATTTT
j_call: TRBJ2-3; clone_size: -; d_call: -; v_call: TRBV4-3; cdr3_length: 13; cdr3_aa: CASSQEQGPYQYF; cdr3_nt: TGCGCCAGCAGCCAAGAGCAGGGGCCTTACCAGTATTTT
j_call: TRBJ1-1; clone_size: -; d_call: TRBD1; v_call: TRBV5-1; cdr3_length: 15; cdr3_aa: CASSSQGWSNTEAFF; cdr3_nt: TGCGCCAGCAGCTCACAGGGGTGGTCGAACACTGAAGCTTTCTTT
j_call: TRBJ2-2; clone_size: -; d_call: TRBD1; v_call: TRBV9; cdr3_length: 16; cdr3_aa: CASSVPGQGATGELFF; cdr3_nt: TGTGCCAGCAGCGTGCCGGGACAGGGGGCAACCGGGGAGCTGTTTTTT
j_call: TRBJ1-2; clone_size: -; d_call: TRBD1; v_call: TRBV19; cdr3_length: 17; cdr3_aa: CASRAGTGDFPSNGYTF; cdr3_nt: TGTGCCAGTAGGGCCGGGACAGGGGATTTCCCAAGCAATGGCTACACCTTC
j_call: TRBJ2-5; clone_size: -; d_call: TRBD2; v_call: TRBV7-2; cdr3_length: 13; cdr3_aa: CASSAAGEETQYF; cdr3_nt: TGTGCCAGCAGCGCTGCGGGGGAGGAGACCCAGTACTTC
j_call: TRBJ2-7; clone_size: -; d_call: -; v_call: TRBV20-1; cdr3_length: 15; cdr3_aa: CSASHGTPDTYEQYF; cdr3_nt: TGCAGTGCTAGTCACGGGACTCCCGATACCTACGAGCAGTACTTC
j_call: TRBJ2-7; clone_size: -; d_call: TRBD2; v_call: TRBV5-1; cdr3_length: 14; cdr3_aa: CASSLGLAGDEQYF; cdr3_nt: TGCGCCAGCAGCTTGGGTCTAGCGGGAGACGAGCAGTACTTC
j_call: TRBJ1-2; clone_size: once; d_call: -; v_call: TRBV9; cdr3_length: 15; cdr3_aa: CASSVGGSGDYGYTF; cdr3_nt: TGTGCCAGCAGCGTAGGAGGGTCGGGGGACTATGGCTACACCTTC
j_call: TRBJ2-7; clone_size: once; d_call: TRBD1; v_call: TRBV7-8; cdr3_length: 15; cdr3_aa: CASSKDRGLSYEQYF; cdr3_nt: TGTGCCAGCAGCAAGGACAGGGGGCTCTCCTACGAGCAGTACTTC
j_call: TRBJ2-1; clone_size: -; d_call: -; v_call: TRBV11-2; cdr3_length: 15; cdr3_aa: CASSLEQSSYNEQFF; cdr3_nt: TGTGCCAGCAGCTTAGAACAGAGCTCCTACAATGAGCAGTTCTTC
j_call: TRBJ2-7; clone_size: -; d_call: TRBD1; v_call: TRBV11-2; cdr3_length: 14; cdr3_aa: CASKSIRGKYEQYF; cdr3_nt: TGTGCCAGCAAATCGATCAGGGGGAAGTACGAGCAGTACTTC
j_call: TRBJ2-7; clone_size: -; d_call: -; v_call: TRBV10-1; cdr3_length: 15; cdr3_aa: CASSEWKGSSYEQYF; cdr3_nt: TGCGCCAGCAGTGAGTGGAAAGGGAGCTCCTACGAGCAGTACTTC
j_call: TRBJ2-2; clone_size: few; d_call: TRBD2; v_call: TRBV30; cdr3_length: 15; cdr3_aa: CAWSRGLAGAGELFF; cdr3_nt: TGTGCCTGGAGCCGGGGACTAGCGGGGGCCGGGGAGCTGTTTTTT
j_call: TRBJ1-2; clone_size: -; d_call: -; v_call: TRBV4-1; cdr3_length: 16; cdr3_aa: CASSQPTRRANYGYTF; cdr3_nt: TGCGCCAGCAGCCAACCGACACGTAGAGCTAACTATGGCTACACCTTC
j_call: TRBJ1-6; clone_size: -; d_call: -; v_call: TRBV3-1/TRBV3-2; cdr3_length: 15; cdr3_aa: CASSHPGRAFSPLHF; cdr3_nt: TGTGCCAGCAGCCACCCAGGCAGGGCTTTCTCACCCCTCCACTTT
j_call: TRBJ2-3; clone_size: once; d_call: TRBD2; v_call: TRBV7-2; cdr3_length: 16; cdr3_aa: CASSRSSGRAKDTQYF; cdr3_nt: TGTGCCAGCAGCAGATCTAGCGGGAGGGCCAAGGATACGCAGTATTTT
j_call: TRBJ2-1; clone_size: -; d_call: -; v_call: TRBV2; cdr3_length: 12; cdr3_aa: CASSERVDEQFF; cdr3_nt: TGTGCCAGCAGTGAAAGAGTGGATGAGCAGTTCTTC
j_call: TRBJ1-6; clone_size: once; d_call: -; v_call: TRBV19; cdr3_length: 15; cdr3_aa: CASSITHWGDSPLHF; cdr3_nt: TGTGCCAGTAGTATCACCCATTGGGGGGATTCACCCCTCCACTTT
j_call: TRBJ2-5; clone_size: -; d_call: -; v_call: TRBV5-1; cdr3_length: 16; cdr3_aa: CASSLEGGRLGETQYF; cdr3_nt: TGCGCCAGCAGCTTGGAGGGGGGGCGCCTGGGAGAGACCCAGTACTTC
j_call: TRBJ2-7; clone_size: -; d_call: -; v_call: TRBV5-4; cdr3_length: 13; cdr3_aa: CASSLGPDYEQYF; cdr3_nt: TGTGCCAGCAGCTTGGGCCCAGATTACGAGCAGTACTTC
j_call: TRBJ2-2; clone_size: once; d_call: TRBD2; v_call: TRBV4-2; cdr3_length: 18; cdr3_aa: CASSHPRTSGEVSGELFF; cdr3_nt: TGTGCCAGCAGCCACCCCCGGACTAGCGGAGAGGTATCCGGGGAGCTGTTTTTT
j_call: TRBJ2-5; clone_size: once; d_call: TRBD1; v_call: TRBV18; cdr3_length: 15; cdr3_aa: CASSPGQGVQETQYF; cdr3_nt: TGTGCCAGCTCACCGGGACAGGGTGTTCAAGAGACCCAGTACTTC
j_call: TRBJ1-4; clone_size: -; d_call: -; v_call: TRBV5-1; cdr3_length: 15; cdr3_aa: CASSLIGAGDEKLFF; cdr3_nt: TGCGCCAGCAGCTTAATCGGGGCAGGGGATGAAAAACTGTTTTTT
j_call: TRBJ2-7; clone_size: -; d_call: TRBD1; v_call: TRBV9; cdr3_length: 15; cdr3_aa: CASSVVPGDSYEQYF; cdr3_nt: TGTGCCAGCAGCGTAGTGCCAGGGGACAGCTACGAGCAGTACTTC
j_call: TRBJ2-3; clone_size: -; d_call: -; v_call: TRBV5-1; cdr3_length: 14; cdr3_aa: CASSLGEVTDTQYF; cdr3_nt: TGCGCCAGCAGCTTGGGTGAGGTCACAGATACGCAGTATTTT
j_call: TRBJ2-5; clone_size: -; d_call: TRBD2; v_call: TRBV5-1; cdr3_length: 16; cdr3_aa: CASSLGSGGPQETQYF; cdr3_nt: TGCGCCAGCAGCTTAGGTAGCGGGGGGCCCCAAGAGACCCAGTACTTC
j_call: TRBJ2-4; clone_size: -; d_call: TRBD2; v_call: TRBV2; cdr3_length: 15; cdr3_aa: CASRTSGGAKNIQYF; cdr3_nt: TGTGCCAGCAGAACTAGCGGGGGAGCCAAAAACATTCAGTACTTC
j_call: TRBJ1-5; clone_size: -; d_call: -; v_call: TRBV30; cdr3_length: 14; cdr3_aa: CASDSLGIGQPQHF; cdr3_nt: TGTGCCTCCGACAGTTTGGGAATTGGGCAGCCCCAGCATTTT
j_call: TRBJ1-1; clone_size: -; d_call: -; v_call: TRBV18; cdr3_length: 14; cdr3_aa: CASSPPSGIPEAFF; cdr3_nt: TGTGCCAGCTCACCACCATCGGGGATTCCTGAAGCTTTCTTT
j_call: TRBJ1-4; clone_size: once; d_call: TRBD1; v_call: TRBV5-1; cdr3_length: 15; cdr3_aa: CASSLAGTGGEKLFF; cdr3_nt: TGCGCCAGCAGCTTGGCCGGGACAGGAGGAGAAAAACTGTTTTTT
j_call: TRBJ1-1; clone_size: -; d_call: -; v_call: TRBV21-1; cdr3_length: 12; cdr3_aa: CASAGQCSEAFF; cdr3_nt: TGTGCCAGCGCGGGGCAGTGCTCTGAAGCTTTCTTT
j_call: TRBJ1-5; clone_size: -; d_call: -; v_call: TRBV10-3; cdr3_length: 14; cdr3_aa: CAISAGGGNQPQHF; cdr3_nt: TGTGCCATCAGTGCTGGGGGCGGGAATCAGCCCCAGCATTTT
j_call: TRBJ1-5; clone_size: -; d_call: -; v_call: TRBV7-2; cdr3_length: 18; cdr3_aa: CASSLDYAGQVSYQPQHF; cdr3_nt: TGTGCCAGCAGCTTAGATTATGCAGGCCAGGTTTCGTATCAGCCCCAGCATTTT
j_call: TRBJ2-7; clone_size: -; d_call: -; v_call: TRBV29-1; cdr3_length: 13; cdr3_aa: CSVVRTSSYEQYF; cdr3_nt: TGCAGCGTTGTCCGCACGAGCTCCTACGAGCAGTACTTC
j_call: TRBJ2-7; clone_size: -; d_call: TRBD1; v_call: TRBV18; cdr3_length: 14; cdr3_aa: CASSPPPTGDEQYF; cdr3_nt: TGTGCCAGCTCACCACCGCCGACAGGGGACGAGCAGTACTTC
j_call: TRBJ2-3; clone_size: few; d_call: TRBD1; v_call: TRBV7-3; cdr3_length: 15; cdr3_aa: CASSWDRASTDTQYF; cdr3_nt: TGTGCCAGCAGCTGGGACAGGGCTAGCACAGATACGCAGTATTTT
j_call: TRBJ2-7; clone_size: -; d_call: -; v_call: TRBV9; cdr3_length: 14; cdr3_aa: CASSVASFAYEQYF; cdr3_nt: TGTGCCAGCAGCGTGGCTAGCTTTGCCTACGAGCAGTACTTC
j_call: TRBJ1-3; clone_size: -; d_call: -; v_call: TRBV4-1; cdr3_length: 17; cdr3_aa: CASSQDLTSTSSNTIYF; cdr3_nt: TGCGCCAGCAGCCAAGATCTAACCTCGACCTCTAGTAACACCATATATTTT
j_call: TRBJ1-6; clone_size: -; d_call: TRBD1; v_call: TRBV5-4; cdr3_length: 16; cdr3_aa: CASNFPRGTANSPLHF; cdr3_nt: TGTGCCAGCAACTTTCCGAGGGGGACAGCCAATTCACCCCTCCACTTT
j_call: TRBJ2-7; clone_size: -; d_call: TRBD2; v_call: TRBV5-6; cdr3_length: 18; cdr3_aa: CASSLEVAGGPSSYEQYF; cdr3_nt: TGTGCCAGCAGCTTGGAGGTAGCGGGGGGCCCCAGCTCCTACGAGCAGTACTTC
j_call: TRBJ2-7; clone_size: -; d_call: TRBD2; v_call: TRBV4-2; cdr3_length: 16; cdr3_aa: CASSQGPTSDYHEQYF; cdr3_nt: TGTGCCAGCAGCCAAGGACCAACTAGCGATTATCACGAGCAGTACTTC
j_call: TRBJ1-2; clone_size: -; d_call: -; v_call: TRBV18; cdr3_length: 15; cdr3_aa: CASSENREIGYGYTF; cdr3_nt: TGTGCCAGCTCAGAAAACAGGGAAATAGGCTATGGCTACACCTTC
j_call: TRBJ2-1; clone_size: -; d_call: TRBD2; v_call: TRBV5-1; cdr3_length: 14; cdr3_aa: CASRWTSGNNEQFF; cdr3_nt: TGCGCCAGCAGATGGACTAGCGGCAACAATGAGCAGTTCTTC
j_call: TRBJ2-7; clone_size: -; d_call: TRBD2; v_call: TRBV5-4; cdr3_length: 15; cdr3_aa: CASSSLTSGSYEQYF; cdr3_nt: TGTGCCAGCAGCTCGCTGACTAGCGGCTCCTACGAGCAGTACTTC
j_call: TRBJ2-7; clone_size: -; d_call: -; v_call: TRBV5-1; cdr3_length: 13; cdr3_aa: CASSLLSSYEQYF; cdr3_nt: TGCGCCAGCAGCTTGCTAAGCTCCTACGAGCAGTACTTC
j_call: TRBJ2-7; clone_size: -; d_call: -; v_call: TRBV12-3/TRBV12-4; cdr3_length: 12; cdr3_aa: CASSSEDYEQYF; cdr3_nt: TGTGCCAGCAGCTCCGAGGATTACGAGCAGTACTTC
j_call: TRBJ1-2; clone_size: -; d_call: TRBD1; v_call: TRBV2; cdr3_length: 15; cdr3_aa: CATISRDRINYGYTF; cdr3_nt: TGTGCCACCATAAGCCGGGACAGGATTAACTATGGCTACACCTTC
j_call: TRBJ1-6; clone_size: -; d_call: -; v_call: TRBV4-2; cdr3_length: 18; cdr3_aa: CASSKDGSAGKTNSPLHF; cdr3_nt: TGTGCCAGCAGCAAGGACGGGAGTGCAGGGAAGACAAATTCACCCCTCCACTTT
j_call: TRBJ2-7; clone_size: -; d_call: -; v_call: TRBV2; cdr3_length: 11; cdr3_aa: CASSEAQGGLF; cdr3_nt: TGTGCCAGCAGTGAAGCGCAGGGTGGGTTATTC
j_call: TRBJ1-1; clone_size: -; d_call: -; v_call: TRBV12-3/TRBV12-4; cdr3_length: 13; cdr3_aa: CASSLRVITEAFF; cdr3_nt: TGTGCCAGCAGCCTCAGGGTTATCACTGAAGCTTTCTTT
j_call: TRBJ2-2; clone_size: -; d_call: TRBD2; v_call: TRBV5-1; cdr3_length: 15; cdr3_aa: CASSPGTSGTGELFF; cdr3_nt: TGCGCCAGCAGCCCGGGGACTAGCGGAACCGGGGAGCTGTTTTTT
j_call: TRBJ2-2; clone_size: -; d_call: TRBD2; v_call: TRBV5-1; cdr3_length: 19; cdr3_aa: CASSFWPLEREWNTGELFF; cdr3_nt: TGCGCCAGCAGCTTTTGGCCCCTTGAGCGGGAGTGGAACACCGGGGAGCTGTTTTTT
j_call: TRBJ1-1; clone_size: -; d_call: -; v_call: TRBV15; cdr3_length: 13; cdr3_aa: CATSSSGGTEAFF; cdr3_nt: TGTGCCACCAGCAGCAGCGGGGGCACTGAAGCTTTCTTT
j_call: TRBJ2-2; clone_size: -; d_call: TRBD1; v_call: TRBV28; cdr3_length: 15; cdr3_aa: CASSLRTGGTGELFF; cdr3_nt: TGTGCCAGCAGTTTAAGGACAGGGGGCACCGGGGAGCTGTTTTTT
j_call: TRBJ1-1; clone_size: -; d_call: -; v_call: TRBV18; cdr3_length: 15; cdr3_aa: CASSPASLQGVEAFF; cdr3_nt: TGTGCCAGCTCACCAGCGTCTTTACAGGGTGTTGAAGCTTTCTTT
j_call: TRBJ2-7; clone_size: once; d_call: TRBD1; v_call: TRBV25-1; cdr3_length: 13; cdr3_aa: CATRDSSSYEQYF; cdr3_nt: TGTGCCACCCGGGACAGTAGCTCCTACGAGCAGTACTTC